A single T cell receptor (beta chain) is shown here with its context. Its antigen remains unidentified. Measured with immunoSEQ multiplex PCR; TCRdb has only the in-frame clones, and not every one. Among almost 700,000 clones listed, about 90% were seen once. Trimming took 5 bases from V and 6 from J; bases not matched to a gene: 15. CDR1 and CDR2 (germline): SGHAT, FQNNGV. The CDR3 runs to 16 residues. Naive CD8 cells were CD45RO-negative, positively selected for CCR7, excluding terminally differentiated effector memory CD45RA+ cells. The data were obtained in a study of shared clonotypes between healthy human individuals. The study's findings and limits: Generation probability values for non-shared clonotypes were lower than those for clonotypes shared by all four donors.

The chain couples TRBV11-2 to TRBJ1-2, with 7 bases identical to TRBD1. The TCR was taken from a man younger than 45 in good health. Sequences were obtained from naive CD8+ T cells sorted from blood. In DNA form, the CDR3 reads TGTGCCAGCAGCAATTTTGACAGGGTAATGTTCCATGGCTACACCTTC. Protein product: CASSNFDRVMFHGYTF.